The clone carrying this T cell receptor (beta chain) was observed a single time. Original processing methods: Nucleated cell number was recorded as an estimate derived from reference gene primer amplification. This table comes from immunoSEQ multiplex PCR, and its TCRdb copy is limited to in-frame clones, with some not included. V, J and clone size derive from that table, while D and trimming were established from the DNA sequence. The sample contains 200,000 to 250,000 clones, roughly 84% of which appear only once. The V end was cut by 0 bases, the J end by 11 bases, with 14 bases between. The length of the CDR3 is 13 residues. The germline V gene has CDR1 SGDLS and CDR2 YYNGEE. Donors in Cohort 3 who had recovered were those with two negative PCRs, healthcare professional clearance, or resolution of their symptoms. This entry belongs to a study of blood T cell repertoires in COVID-19. Turning to the study itself: Sites across the United States, Italy and Spain contributed samples from acute and convalescent COVID-19. Sources were T cells, B-cell-depleted T cells, or PBMCs; the material itself was cDNA or gDNA.

What was sequenced was PBMCs or T cells enriched from blood (not recorded which). The TCR sequence derives from a woman in her forties who had recovered from COVID-19. The rearrangement uses TRBV9 and TRBJ1-1; the D is unclear. CDR3 in DNA: TGTGCCAGCAGCGTAGGCGGAGGGTACCCGGCTTTCTTT. Translated, it gives CASSVGGGYPAFF.